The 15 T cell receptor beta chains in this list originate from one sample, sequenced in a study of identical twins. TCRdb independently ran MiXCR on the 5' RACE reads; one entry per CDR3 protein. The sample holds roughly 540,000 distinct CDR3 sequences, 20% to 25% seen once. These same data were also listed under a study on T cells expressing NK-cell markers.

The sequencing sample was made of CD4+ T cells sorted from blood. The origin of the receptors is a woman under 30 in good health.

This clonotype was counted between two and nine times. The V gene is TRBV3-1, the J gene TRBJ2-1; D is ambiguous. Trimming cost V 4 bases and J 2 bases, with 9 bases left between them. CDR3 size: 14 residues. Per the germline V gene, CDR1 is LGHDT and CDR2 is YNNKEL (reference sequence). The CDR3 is CASSPRNPYNEQFF. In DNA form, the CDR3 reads TGTGCCAGCAGCCCCAGAAATCCCTACAATGAGCAGTTCTTC.

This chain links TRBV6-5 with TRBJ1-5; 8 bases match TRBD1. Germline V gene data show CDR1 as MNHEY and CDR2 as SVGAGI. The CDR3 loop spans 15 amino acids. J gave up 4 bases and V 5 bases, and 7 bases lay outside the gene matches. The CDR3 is CASSNGQGQNQPQHF. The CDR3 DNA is TGTGCCAGCAGTAACGGACAGGGACAAAATCAGCCCCAGCATTTT.

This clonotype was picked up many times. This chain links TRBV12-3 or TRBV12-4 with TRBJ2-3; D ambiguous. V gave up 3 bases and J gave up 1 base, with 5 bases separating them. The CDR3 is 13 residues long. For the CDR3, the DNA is TGTGCCAGCAGTTTTGAACGCACAGATACGCAGTATTTT. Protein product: CASSFERTDTQYF.

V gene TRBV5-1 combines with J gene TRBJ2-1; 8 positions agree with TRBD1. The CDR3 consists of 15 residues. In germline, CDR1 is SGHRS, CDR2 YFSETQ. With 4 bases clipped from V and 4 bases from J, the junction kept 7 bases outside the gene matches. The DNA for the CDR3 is TGCGCCAGCAGCAGGGGACAGGTATTATACAATGAGCAGTTCTTC. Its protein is CASSRGQVLYNEQFF. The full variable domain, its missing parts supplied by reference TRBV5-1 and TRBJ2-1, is KAGVTQTPRYLIKTRGQQVTLSCSPISGHRSVSWYQQTPGQGLQFLFEYFSETQRNKGNFPGRFSGRQFSNSRSEMNVSTLELGDSALYLCASSRGQVLYNEQFFGPGTRLTVL.

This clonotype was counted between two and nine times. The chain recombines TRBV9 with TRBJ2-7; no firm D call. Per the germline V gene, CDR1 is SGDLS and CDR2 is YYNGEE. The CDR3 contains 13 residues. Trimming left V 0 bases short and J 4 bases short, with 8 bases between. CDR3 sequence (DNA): TGTGCCAGCAGCGTAGAGGGAAAATACGAGCAGTACTTC. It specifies CASSVEGKYEQYF.

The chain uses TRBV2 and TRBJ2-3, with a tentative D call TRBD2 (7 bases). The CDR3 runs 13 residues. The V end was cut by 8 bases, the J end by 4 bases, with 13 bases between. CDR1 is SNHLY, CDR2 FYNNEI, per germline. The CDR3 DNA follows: TGTGCCAGCGGGGGGGCCGGTTCAGATACGCAGTATTTT. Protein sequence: CASGGAGSDTQYF.

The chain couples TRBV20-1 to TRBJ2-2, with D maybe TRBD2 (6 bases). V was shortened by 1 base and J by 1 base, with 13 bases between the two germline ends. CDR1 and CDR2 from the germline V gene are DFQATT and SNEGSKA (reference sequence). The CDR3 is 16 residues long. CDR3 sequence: CSARGSGGVNTGELFF. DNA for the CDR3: TGCAGTGCTAGAGGGTCCGGGGGAGTGAACACCGGGGAGCTGTTTTTT.

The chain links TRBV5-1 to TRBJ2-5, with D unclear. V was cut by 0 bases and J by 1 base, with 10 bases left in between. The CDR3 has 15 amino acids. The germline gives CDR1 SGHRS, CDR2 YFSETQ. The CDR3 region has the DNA TGCGCCAGCAGCTTGGCTGCCACAACCCAAGAGACCCAGTACTTC. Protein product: CASSLAATTQETQYF.

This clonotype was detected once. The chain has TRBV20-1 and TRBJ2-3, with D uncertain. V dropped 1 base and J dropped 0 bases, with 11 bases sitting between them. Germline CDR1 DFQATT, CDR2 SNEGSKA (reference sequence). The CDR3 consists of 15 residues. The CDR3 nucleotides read TGCAGTGCTAGAGGGTTCAGATCTAGCACAGATACGCAGTATTTT. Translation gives CSARGFRSSTDTQYF.

The CDR3 sequence is CSAVRDRRYNEQFF. The CDR3 DNA is TGCAGTGCTGTAAGGGACAGGAGATACAATGAGCAGTTCTTC. The chain joins TRBV20-1 to TRBJ2-1; TRBD1 aligns across 8 bases. V trimming: 5 bases; J trimming: 4 bases; junction bases outside the gene matches: 7. CDR1 DFQATT and CDR2 SNEGSKA come from the germline V gene (reference sequence). The CDR3 sequence is 14 residues long.

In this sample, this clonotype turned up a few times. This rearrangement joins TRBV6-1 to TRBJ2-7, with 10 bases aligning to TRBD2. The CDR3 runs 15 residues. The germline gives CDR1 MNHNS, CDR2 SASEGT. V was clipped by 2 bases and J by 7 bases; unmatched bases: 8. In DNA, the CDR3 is TGTGCCAGCAGTGAAATAAGCGGGGGGGCGAGGGAGCAGTACTTC. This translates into CASSEISGGAREQYF.

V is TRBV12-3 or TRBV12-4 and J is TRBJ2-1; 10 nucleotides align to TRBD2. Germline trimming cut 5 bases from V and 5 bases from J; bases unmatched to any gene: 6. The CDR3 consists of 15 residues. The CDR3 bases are TGTGCCAGCAGTCCCAGCGGGAGGGCCCACAATGAGCAGTTCTTC. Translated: CASSPSGRAHNEQFF.

The CDR3, as DNA: TGTGCCAGCAGTTACATGCTAGCGGGAGACGAGCAGTACTTC. Protein product: CASSYMLAGDEQYF. The chain uses TRBV6-5 and TRBJ2-7; 10 bases map to TRBD2. This CDR3 region has 14 residues. Unmatched junction bases numbered 3, after V lost 2 bases and J lost 5 bases. Germline V gene lookup returns CDR1 MNHEY and CDR2 SVGAGI.

CDR3 DNA sequence: TGTGCCACCAGCAGAGCCGGGACTAGCGCCATCCGTCGGCAGTTCTTC. It codes for CATSRAGTSAIRRQFF. V usage is TRBV15 and J usage is TRBJ2-1; 10 bases agree with TRBD2. The germline V gene encodes CDR1 LNHNV and CDR2 YYDKDF (reference sequence). This CDR3 contains 16 residues. Trimming took 1 base from V and 12 from J; bases not matched to a gene: 12. Drawing the rest from reference TRBV15 and TRBJ2-1, the complete variable domain is DAMVIQNPRYQVTQFGKPVTLSCSQTLNHNVMYWYQQKSSQAPKLLFHYYDKDFNNEADTPDNFQSRRPNTSFCFLDIRSPGLGDTAMYLCATSRAGTSAIRRQFFGPGTRLTVL.

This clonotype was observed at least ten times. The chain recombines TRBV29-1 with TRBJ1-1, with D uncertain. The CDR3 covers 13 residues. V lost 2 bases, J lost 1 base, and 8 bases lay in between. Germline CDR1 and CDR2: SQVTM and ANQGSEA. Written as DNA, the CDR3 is TGCAGCGTTGAATACGATTCGAACACTGAAGCTTTCTTT. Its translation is CSVEYDSNTEAFF.